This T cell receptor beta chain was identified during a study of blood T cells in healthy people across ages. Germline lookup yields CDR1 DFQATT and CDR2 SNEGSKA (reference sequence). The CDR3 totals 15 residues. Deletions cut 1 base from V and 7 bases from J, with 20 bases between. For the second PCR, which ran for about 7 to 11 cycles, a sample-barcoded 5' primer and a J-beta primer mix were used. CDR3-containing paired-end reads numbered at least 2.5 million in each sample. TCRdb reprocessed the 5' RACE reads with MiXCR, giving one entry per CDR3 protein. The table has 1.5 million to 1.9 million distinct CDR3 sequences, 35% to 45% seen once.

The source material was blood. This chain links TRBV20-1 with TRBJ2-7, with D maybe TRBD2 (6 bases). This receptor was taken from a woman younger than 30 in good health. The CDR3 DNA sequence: TGCAGTGCTAGAGTTCGGCGGGACCCCACGAGGGAGCAGTACTTC. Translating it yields CSARVRRDPTREQYF.